These 20 T cell receptor beta chains were all obtained from the same sample, sequenced in a study of T-cell reconstitution after alpha-beta-depleted transplantation in children. Unique molecular identifiers were incorporated into the prepared TCRbeta library. One entry per CDR3 protein, called by TCRdb with MiXCR from the PCR reads. The data show roughly 590,000 distinct CDR3 sequences, approximately 15% seen once. The sample here was PBMCs from the stem cell graft donor, taken from the stem cell graft. These receptors originate from a human donor who donated a stem cell graft to a child with acute myeloid leukemia.

This clonotype was found many times. This chain joins TRBV29-1 and TRBJ2-2; D is possibly TRBD2 (6 bases). The ends were cut back, 7 bases at V and 4 bases at J, with 10 bases in the middle. CDR1 SQVTM and CDR2 ANQGSEA come from the germline V gene. This CDR3 region has 12 residues. CDR3 protein: CSASGLTGELFF. In DNA form, the CDR3 reads TGCAGCGCATCGGGACTCACCGGGGAGCTGTTTTTT.

The chain has TRBV11-1 and TRBJ2-2; D might be TRBD2 (6 bases). CDR3 length: 16 residues. Germline V CDR1 and CDR2: SGHAT, FQDESV (reference sequence). V shed 5 bases and J shed 3 bases, with 16 bases lying between them. Here the CDR3 reads CASSPRSAGHTGELFF. DNA for the CDR3: TGTGCCAGCAGCCCCCGGTCAGCGGGCCACACCGGGGAGCTGTTTTTT. Supplemented by reference TRBV11-1 and TRBJ2-2, the full variable domain reads EAEVAQSPRYKITEKSQAVAFWCDPISGHATLYWYRQILGQGPELLVQFQDESVVDDSQLPKDRFSAERLKGVDSTLKIQPAELGDSAMYLCASSPRSAGHTGELFFGEGSRLTVL.

Only a few counts were recorded for this clonotype. The chain joins TRBV6-5 to TRBJ2-3; 7 positions match TRBD2. From germline, CDR1 is MNHEY and CDR2 SVGAGI. This CDR3 has 17 amino acids. The V segment lost 0 bases and the J segment 2 bases; nucleotides outside the gene matches: 8. In nucleotides, the CDR3 is TGTGCCAGCAGTTACTCGTGGCGGGGGTTTTCCACAGATACGCAGTATTTT. Its translation: CASSYSWRGFSTDTQYF.

The rearrangement joins TRBV7-2 to TRBJ2-2, with a weak D call TRBD2 (6 bases). The CDR3 covers 16 residues. Per the germline V gene, CDR1 is SGHTA and CDR2 is FQGNSA. V was cut by 2 bases and J by 5 bases, with 15 bases left in between. CDR3 nucleotide sequence: TGTGCCAGCAGCTTATTGGGGGGTAGTGGGACCGGGGAGCTGTTTTTT. It encodes CASSLLGGSGTGELFF.

This clonotype occurred many times. The V gene is TRBV29-1, the J gene TRBJ2-3, with 7 bases lining up with TRBD2. V lost 6 bases, J lost 4 bases, and 10 bases stayed unmatched. Germline CDR1 SQVTM, CDR2 ANQGSEA. The CDR3 is 14 amino acids. CDR3 residues: CSVTSSGFSDTQYF. For the CDR3, the DNA is TGCAGCGTGACGAGTAGCGGGTTTTCAGATACGCAGTATTTT.

This clonotype occurred a few times. The chain carries TRBV6-2 or TRBV6-3 and TRBJ2-3, with D possibly being TRBD2 (5 bases). V shed 4 bases and J shed 2 bases, with 16 bases lying between them. Germline CDR1 MNHEY, CDR2 SVGEGT. This CDR3 has 16 residues. The CDR3 DNA reads as TGTGCCAGCAGTTTTGGGGAGCTAGCCCCCACAGATACGCAGTATTTT. Residues: CASSFGELAPTDTQYF.

Ten or more counts support this clonotype. DNA of the CDR3: TGCAGCGTTGCAGGGGTCAGCACAGATACGCAGTATTTT. Amino acid sequence: CSVAGVSTDTQYF. The J gene is TRBJ2-3, the V gene TRBV29-1, with D possibly TRBD1 on 6 matching bases. Trimming pared 4 bases from V and 0 bases from J, leaving 8 bases between. This CDR3 is 13 amino acids long. CDR1 is SQVTM and CDR2 is ANQGSEA in the germline V gene.

This clonotype came up many times. The chain has TRBV20-1 and TRBJ2-7; D is perhaps TRBD1 (6 bases). Germline V gene data show CDR1 as DFQATT and CDR2 as SNEGSKA (reference sequence). CDR3 length equals 15 residues. Trimming pared 0 bases from V and 5 bases from J, leaving 17 bases between. CDR3 amino acids: CSARDREGVEDEQYV. DNA for the CDR3: TGCAGTGCTAGAGACCGTGAGGGGGTAGAGGACGAGCAGTACGTC.

This clonotype was detected ten times or more. The genes are TRBV6-1 and TRBJ2-5, with D uncertain. CDR3 length: 13 residues. Germline-derived CDR1 and CDR2 are MNHNS and SASEGT. V lost 8 bases and J lost 0, with 10 bases in between. The CDR3 here is CASCSAYQETQYF. CDR3 coding DNA: TGTGCCAGCTGCAGCGCGTACCAAGAGACCCAGTACTTC.

There are many counts of this clonotype. The chain couples TRBV24-1 to TRBJ1-5; D is undetermined. CDR1 and CDR2 (germline): KGHDR, SFDVKD. The CDR3 has 13 amino acids. V lost 1 base, J lost 6 bases, and 6 bases lay in between. CDR3 nucleotide sequence: TGTGCCACCAGTGATTTACCGGGTCAGCCCCAGCATTTT. Residues: CATSDLPGQPQHF.

This chain links TRBV6-5 with TRBJ2-4; TRBD2 matches 7 bases. V trimming: 1 base; J trimming: 5 bases; junction bases outside the gene matches: 8. Germline V gene sequence: CDR1 MNHEY, CDR2 SVGAGI. CDR3 size: 16 residues. For the CDR3, the DNA is TGTGCCAGCAGTTACTGGGGAGGGAAAGTTGAAAACATTCAGTACTTC. Translating gives CASSYWGGKVENIQYF.

Many counts were recorded for this clonotype. The chain joins TRBV20-1 to TRBJ2-5, with unresolved D. CDR1 is DFQATT and CDR2 is SNEGSKA in the germline V gene (reference sequence). V was trimmed by 2 bases and J by 2 bases, leaving 9 bases between them. The CDR3 is made up of 13 amino acids. CDR3 bases: TGCAGTGCTAGACCGCCGATTCAAGAGACCCAGTACTTC. As protein: CSARPPIQETQYF.

This clonotype was observed many times. The rearrangement links TRBV20-1 to TRBJ1-5; D is unresolved. Trimming stripped 1 base from V and 7 bases from J, with 17 bases between. The CDR3 has 15 residues. Germline loops: CDR1 DFQATT, CDR2 SNEGSKA (reference sequence). This chain's CDR3 is CSARGALNWNQPQHF. CDR3 nucleotides: TGCAGTGCTAGAGGGGCTCTAAACTGGAACCAGCCCCAGCATTTT.

This clonotype occurred a few times. The genes are TRBV20-1 and TRBJ2-1, with D possibly matching TRBD2 (6 bases). The CDR3 runs 15 residues. Per germline, CDR1 DFQATT and CDR2 SNEGSKA (reference sequence). V was shortened by 0 bases and J by 9 bases, with 18 bases between the two germline ends. Written as DNA, the CDR3 is TGCAGTGCTAGAGACCCTCCCCCTAGCGTCAGTGAGCAGTTCTTC. This encodes CSARDPPPSVSEQFF.

Comments on this clonotype: At one of its ends the junction is not consistent with the germline gene, which may arise from a read error. V gene TRBV12-3 or TRBV12-4 combines with J gene TRBJ1-3; D ambiguous. The CDR3 has 11 amino acids. CDR3 DNA: TGTGCCAGCAGTCGAGGGAAAAGTTTTCTTTTT. It translates to CASSRGKSFLF.

In this sample, this clonotype turned up a few times. CDR3 loop: CASSFSSADYTYEQYF. The CDR3 DNA follows: TGTGCCAGCAGCTTTTCCTCGGCTGATTATACCTACGAGCAGTACTTC. J is TRBJ2-7 and V is TRBV7-2; D uncertain. Between the trimmed V and J ends, which lost 3 bases and 2 bases, there was a span of 17 bases. The CDR3 runs to 16 residues. The germline V gene encodes CDR1 SGHTA and CDR2 FQGNSA.

The chain links TRBV5-1 to TRBJ1-1; possible D gene TRBD1, 5 bases. The V end was cut by 0 bases, the J end by 2 bases, with 11 bases between. Germline V gene data show CDR1 as SGHRS and CDR2 as YFSETQ. The CDR3 sequence is 15 residues long. This CDR3 is CASSLAHRINTEAFF. CDR3 nucleotides: TGCGCCAGCAGCTTGGCCCACAGGATAAACACTGAAGCTTTCTTT.

This clonotype has ten or more counts. The gene calls are TRBV7-2 and TRBJ1-5, with 9 bases aligning to TRBD1. The CDR3 runs 15 residues. The V gene's germline CDR1 is SGHTA and CDR2 FQGNSA. V dropped 0 bases and J dropped 5; count of bases not matched to a gene: 2. This chain's CDR3 is CASSLATGGHQPQHF. The CDR3 DNA reads TGTGCCAGCAGCTTAGCGACAGGGGGACATCAGCCCCAGCATTTT.

This clonotype was counted between two and nine times. This chain uses TRBV24-1 with TRBJ1-1, with D possibly being TRBD1 (5 bases). Germline values: CDR1 KGHDR, CDR2 SFDVKD. V was shortened by 7 bases and J by 2 bases, with 10 bases between the two germline ends. CDR3 length equals 13 residues. CDR3 in amino acids: CATRRGFNTEAFF. The CDR3, as DNA: TGTGCCACCAGAAGGGGATTTAACACTGAAGCTTTCTTT.

The rearrangement links TRBV7-8 to TRBJ1-1; 7 nucleotides line up with TRBD1. The J segment lost 5 bases and the V segment lost 0 bases, leaving 9 bases of the junction unmatched. The CDR3 consists of 16 residues. Per germline, CDR1 SGHVS and CDR2 FQNEAQ. CDR3 nucleotide sequence: TGTGCCAGCAGCTTAGCGACGGCAGGGGGAAGGACTGAAGCTTTCTTT. It is translated as CASSLATAGGRTEAFF.